These 4 T cell receptor beta chains were all obtained from the same sample, sequenced in a study of blood T cell repertoires in COVID-19. The method was immunoSEQ multiplex PCR; TCRdb's version includes in-frame clones alone and lacks a portion of them. The sample lists approximately 110,000 clones, around 85% seen once, with 3.2% in the top ten. Sequenced sample: peripheral blood. Every receptor here comes from a woman aged 80 or older with COVID-19, enrolled during active disease.

The chain uses TRBV6-1 and TRBJ1-3; a weak D match, TRBD1 (6 bases). There are 14 residues in the CDR3. Trimming took off 3 bases at V and 7 bases at J, with 13 bases between the two ends. CDR1 MNHNS and CDR2 SASEGT come from the germline V gene. The CDR3 sequence is CASSEGGARNTIYF. The CDR3 region has the DNA TGTGCCAGCAGTGAGGGGGGGGCGAGGAACACCATATATTTT.

The rearrangement links TRBV18 to TRBJ2-3, with 9 bases aligning to TRBD2. Germline lookup yields CDR1 KGHSH and CDR2 LQKENI. The CDR3 contains 13 residues. V trimming: 4 bases; J trimming: 6 bases; junction bases outside the gene matches: 2. CDR3 sequence (DNA): TGTGCCAGCTCACTTAGCGGGAGCGATACGCAGTATTTT. Translation gives CASSLSGSDTQYF. Supplemented by reference TRBV18 and TRBJ2-3, the full variable domain reads NAGVMQNPRHLVRRRGQEARLRCSPMKGHSHVYWYRQLPEEGLKFMVYLQKENIIDESGMPKERFSAEFPKEGPSILRIQQVVRGDSAAYFCASSLSGSDTQYFGPGTRLTVL.

V gene TRBV3-1 (or the pseudogene TRBV3-2) combines with J gene TRBJ1-5, with 10 nucleotides matching TRBD1. The germline gives CDR1 LGHDT, CDR2 YNNKEL (reference sequence). The V and J ends lost 3 bases and 6 bases, in that order; junction bases with no gene match: 8. The CDR3 is 16 amino acids. The CDR3 reads CASSQAGTGVGQPQHF. CDR3 nucleotides: TGTGCCAGCAGCCAGGCCGGGACAGGGGTTGGTCAGCCCCAGCATTTT.

V is TRBV6-5 and J is TRBJ2-1; TRBD2 aligns across 8 bases. The CDR3 spans 15 residues. V was pared by 5 bases and J by 5 bases, with 8 bases of the junction left unmatched. Germline V CDR1 and CDR2: MNHEY, SVGAGI. The CDR3 here is CASSPGTRLNNEQFF. DNA of the CDR3: TGTGCCAGCAGTCCCGGGACTAGATTAAACAATGAGCAGTTCTTC.